The 31 T cell receptor beta chains listed next were all sequenced from one sample in a study of T-cell reconstitution after alpha-beta-depleted transplantation in children. Construction of the TCRbeta library involved unique molecular identifiers. TCRdb itself ran the PCR reads through MiXCR, one entry per CDR3 protein. The table records approximately 1,000,000 distinct CDR3 sequences, about 30% of them present only once. This sample comprised PBMCs, mostly from graft donor cells, obtained 360 days after TCRalphabeta/CD19-depleted stem cell transplant. These receptors all come from a boy under two years old who had a stem cell transplant for SCID, so the T cells may come from the graft donor.

The chain employs TRBV12-3 or TRBV12-4 and TRBJ1-3; unclear D gene. V lost 6 bases and J 0 bases, leaving 9 bases between the germline ends. The CDR3 is 14 amino acids. CDR3 loop: CASRKPGSGNTIYF. Here the CDR3 DNA reads TGTGCCAGCAGGAAACCAGGCTCTGGAAACACCATATATTTT.

This clonotype was counted a few times. The CDR3 DNA is TGCGCCAGCAGCCAGCTCGCTAGCGGGACCCTTGGAGATACGCAGTATTTT. The encoded protein is CASSQLASGTLGDTQYF. The V gene is TRBV4-1, the J gene TRBJ2-3; 9 nucleotides agree with TRBD2. From germline, CDR1 is MGHRA and CDR2 YSYEKL. There are 17 residues in the CDR3. V was clipped by 3 bases and J by 5 bases; unmatched bases: 12.

This CDR3 is CASSPRRAGELFF. In DNA, the CDR3 is TGTGCCAGCAGTCCCCGACGGGCCGGGGAGCTGTTTTTT. The V and J genes are TRBV12-3 or TRBV12-4 and TRBJ2-2, with D hard to call. CDR3 length equals 13 residues. The V and J ends lost 5 bases and 6 bases respectively, with 10 bases between them.

This clonotype was picked up many times. This sequence joins TRBV15 and TRBJ2-1, with a weak D call TRBD2 (5 bases). V was shortened by 0 bases and J by 7 bases, with 10 bases between the two germline ends. In germline, CDR1 is LNHNV, CDR2 YYDKDF (reference sequence). The CDR3 runs 14 residues. CDR3 protein: CATSRDREVNEQFF. The CDR3 DNA follows: TGTGCCACCAGCAGAGATCGGGAAGTTAATGAGCAGTTCTTC.

The genes are TRBV5-5 and TRBJ2-1; either TRBD1 or TRBD2 may supply D (5 bases each). Germline values: CDR1 SGHKS, CDR2 YYEKEE (reference sequence). The germline V and J ends were trimmed by 2 bases and 8 bases, with 17 bases remaining between them. The CDR3 extends over 15 amino acids. CDR3 sequence reads: CASSLYLGELDEQFF. In DNA, the CDR3 is TGTGCCAGCAGCTTATACCTGGGGGAACTCGATGAGCAGTTCTTC.

This clonotype was detected a few times. This chain joins TRBV20-1 and TRBJ2-1; 9 nucleotides align to TRBD2. Germline loops: CDR1 DFQATT, CDR2 SNEGSKA (reference sequence). The CDR3 is 16 amino acids. Trimming at V came to 5 bases and at J to 3 bases, leaving 11 bases not matched to a gene. In DNA form, the CDR3 reads TGCAGTGCTGGACGCAGCGGTAGCGGGGGCTACAATGAGCAGTTCTTC. It encodes CSAGRSGSGGYNEQFF.

This clonotype was detected many times. J is TRBJ1-1 and V is TRBV28; the D gene is possibly TRBD1 (5 bases). The CDR3 consists of 13 residues. The V end lost 6 bases, the J end lost 1 base, and 9 bases lay between the germline ends. CDR1 MDHEN and CDR2 SYDVKM come from the germline V gene. The CDR3 is CASRVQGNTEAFF. The CDR3 DNA follows: TGTGCCAGCAGGGTCCAGGGGAACACTGAAGCTTTCTTT.

J is TRBJ2-5 and V is TRBV12-3 or TRBV12-4; TRBD2 is a possible D gene (6 bases). CDR3 size: 15 residues. The germline V and J ends were trimmed by 3 bases and 0 bases, with 11 bases remaining between them. CDR3 DNA: TGTGCCAGCAGTTTCGCACTAGCAGACCAAGAGACCCAGTACTTC. This codes for CASSFALADQETQYF.

The V call is TRBV6-5, the J call TRBJ2-7; D tentatively reads TRBD1 or TRBD2 (6 bases each). The germline CDR1 and CDR2 sequences are MNHEY and SVGAGI. The V and J ends lost 1 base and 6 bases respectively, with 13 bases between them. The CDR3 is made up of 14 amino acids. In nucleotides, the CDR3 is TGTGCCAGCAGTTACTGGGGGGCGCAGGGCGAGCAGTACTTC. The encoded protein is CASSYWGAQGEQYF.

A remark on this clonotype: The junction and the germline gene differ at one end; a read error may be behind it. V usage is TRBV6-5 and J usage is TRBJ2-7, with 7 bases identical to TRBD1. Germline V gene data show CDR1 as MNHEY and CDR2 as SVGAGI. CDR3 length: 16 amino acids. CDR3 sequence reads: CASSYSSGTAAYEQYF. CDR3 DNA: TGTGCCAGCAGTTACTCGAGTGGGACAGCCGCCTACGAGCAATACTTC.

This clonotype was counted a few times. The V call is TRBV28, the J call TRBJ2-1; D perhaps matches TRBD2 (7 bases). Germline V CDR1 and CDR2: MDHEN, SYDVKM. This CDR3 is 13 amino acids long. Trimming removed 2 bases at V and 14 bases at J, with 16 bases between. The CDR3: CASSLEGRGAEFF. CDR3 in DNA: TGTGCCAGCAGTTTAGAGGGTCGGGGGGCTGAGTTCTTC.

This clonotype was seen more than once but under ten times. This sequence joins TRBV11-2 and TRBJ2-2; D is possibly TRBD1 (5 bases). Germline V lookup: CDR1 SGHAT, CDR2 FQNNGV. The CDR3 covers 19 residues. Trimming took off 5 bases at V and 5 bases at J, with 27 bases between the two ends. CDR3 in amino acids: CASSPAVGRVGSATGELFF. The DNA of the CDR3 is TGTGCCAGCAGCCCGGCCGTCGGCAGGGTCGGGTCTGCGACCGGGGAGCTGTTTTTT.

V gene TRBV29-1 combines with J gene TRBJ2-5, with D perhaps given as TRBD1 or TRBD2 (6 bases each). The CDR3 runs to 11 residues. V was trimmed by 6 bases and J by 7 bases, leaving 12 bases between them. Looked up from germline, CDR1 is SQVTM and CDR2 is ANQGSEA. CDR3 loop: CSVLQGGTQYF. As DNA, the CDR3 is TGCAGCGTCTTACAGGGAGGGACCCAGTACTTC. Filled out from reference TRBV29-1 and TRBJ2-5, the complete variable domain reads SAVISQKPSRDICQRGTSLTIQCQVDSQVTMMFWYRQQPGQSLTLIATANQGSEATYESGFVIDKFPISRPNLTFSTLTVSNMSPEDSSIYLCSVLQGGTQYFGPGTRLLVL.

There are many counts of this clonotype. The chain carries TRBV7-8 and TRBJ2-3; no definite D call. Germline-derived CDR1 and CDR2 are SGHVS and FQNEAQ. V was pared by 0 bases and J by 1 base, with 8 bases between. The CDR3 is made up of 15 amino acids. DNA for the CDR3: TGTGCCAGCAGCTTAGCGCACAGACGCACAGATACGCAGTATTTT. Translated: CASSLAHRRTDTQYF.

The chain carries TRBV12-3 or TRBV12-4 and TRBJ1-1; D perhaps matches TRBD1 (5 bases). With 3 bases removed from V and 10 bases from J, the gap between germline ends came to 15 bases. This CDR3 comprises 13 residues. The CDR3 spells CASSFGGVVGAFF. CDR3 nucleotide sequence: TGTGCCAGCAGTTTCGGGGGGGTCGTCGGAGCTTTCTTT.

The chain uses TRBV5-1 and TRBJ1-5; D not certain. V dropped 5 bases and J dropped 6 bases, with 15 bases sitting between them. This CDR3 is 14 amino acids long. Germline-derived CDR1 and CDR2 are SGHRS and YFSETQ. The DNA of the CDR3 is TGCGCCAGCAGGGAGCAGGTCTCCAGTCAGCCCCAGCATTTT. Translation: CASREQVSSQPQHF. The entire variable domain, with the rest obtained from reference TRBV5-1 and TRBJ1-5, is as follows: KAGVTQTPRYLIKTRGQQVTLSCSPISGHRSVSWYQQTPGQGLQFLFEYFSETQRNKGNFPGRFSGRQFSNSRSEMNVSTLELGDSALYLCASREQVSSQPQHFGDGTRLSIL.

V is TRBV28 and J is TRBJ2-7, with unresolved D. The CDR3 runs 14 residues. Germline-derived CDR1 and CDR2 are MDHEN and SYDVKM. Trimming shortened V by 3 bases and J by 2 bases, and 11 bases separated the two germline ends. This CDR3 is CASSFTDGTYEQYF. The CDR3 region has the DNA TGTGCCAGCAGTTTCACGGACGGAACCTACGAGCAGTACTTC.

The table lists this clonotype with a few counts. This sequence joins TRBV12-3 or TRBV12-4 and TRBJ1-1; 8 positions match TRBD1. This CDR3 is 15 amino acids long. Germline trimming cut 5 bases from V and 0 bases from J; bases unmatched to any gene: 5. The CDR3 coding sequence is TGTGCCAGCAGTCCCCAGGGGGCCATGAACACTGAAGCTTTCTTT. It specifies CASSPQGAMNTEAFF.

This clonotype was picked up a small number of times. The chain links TRBV6-1 to TRBJ1-4; no clear D. Per the germline V gene, CDR1 is MNHNS and CDR2 is SASEGT. This CDR3 contains 13 residues. V was shortened by 5 bases and J by 5 bases, with 9 bases between the two germline ends. The CDR3 DNA reads as TGTGCCAGCAGTCCTCGCCTCAATGAAAAACTGTTTTTT. Protein: CASSPRLNEKLFF.

The table lists this clonotype with a few counts. V is TRBV29-1 and J is TRBJ2-3, with D possibly being TRBD1 or TRBD2 (6 bases each). Looked up from germline, CDR1 is SQVTM and CDR2 is ANQGSEA. V was trimmed by 4 bases and J by 4 bases, leaving 12 bases between them. The CDR3 contains 13 residues. The CDR3 region has the DNA TGCAGCGTTGCCCCGGGGGCCGCAGATACGCAGTATTTT. It is translated as CSVAPGAADTQYF.

This clonotype has more than one count but fewer than ten. J is TRBJ2-3 and V is TRBV27, with D possibly matching TRBD1 (6 bases). The CDR3 consists of 14 residues. V dropped 5 bases and J dropped 3 bases, with 12 bases sitting between them. Germline CDR1 MNHEY, CDR2 SMNVEV (reference sequence). The CDR3 DNA sequence: TGTGCCAGCAGTCACCTGGACAGAACAGATACGCAGTATTTT. This encodes CASSHLDRTDTQYF.

V is TRBV5-5 and J is TRBJ1-1, with 7 bases fitting TRBD1. The CDR3 loop spans 15 amino acids. V lost 4 bases to trimming and J lost 4 bases; unmatched junction nucleotides: 10. CDR1 and CDR2 from the germline V gene are SGHKS and YYEKEE (reference sequence). This chain's CDR3 is CASSTADRAFTEAFF. The CDR3 bases are TGTGCCAGCAGCACCGCCGACAGGGCTTTCACTGAAGCTTTCTTT.

J is TRBJ2-3 and V is TRBV5-1; possibly TRBD1 for D (5 bases). Trimming shortened V by 0 bases and J by 5 bases, and 16 bases separated the two germline ends. The CDR3 covers 16 residues. The germline V gene has CDR1 SGHRS and CDR2 YFSETQ. CDR3 DNA: TGCGCCAGCAGCTTGGCCTCAGGGATGGTCGGAGATACGCAGTATTTT. Translating gives CASSLASGMVGDTQYF.

This clonotype has only a few counts. V and J are TRBV15 and TRBJ2-7; possible D gene TRBD1, 6 bases. CDR1 is LNHNV, CDR2 YYDKDF, per germline (reference sequence). V lost 4 bases to trimming and J lost 3 bases, with 10 bases between them. The CDR3 runs to 13 residues. The DNA for the CDR3 is TGTGCCACCAGCACCGAACAGGGCTACGAGCAGTACTTC. Residues: CATSTEQGYEQYF.

The genes are TRBV6-5 and TRBJ1-1; D is perhaps TRBD1 (5 bases). Germline CDR1 is MNHEY and CDR2 is SVGAGI. Deletions cut 2 bases from V and 3 bases from J, with 13 bases between. The CDR3 has 15 residues. CDR3 DNA: TGTGCCAGCAGTTACCCGGGGGGAAGGGACACTGAAGCTTTCTTT. This sequence encodes CASSYPGGRDTEAFF.

This clonotype was observed a handful of times. This chain connects TRBV4-1 to TRBJ2-7, with D possibly TRBD1 on 6 matching bases. Germline assignment: CDR1 MGHRA and CDR2 YSYEKL. This CDR3 contains 13 residues. V was trimmed by 3 bases and J by 2 bases, leaving 8 bases between them. The CDR3 DNA follows: TGCGCCAGCAGCCAGGGGACACCCTACGAGCAGTACTTC. Translation: CASSQGTPYEQYF.

The chain combines TRBV5-1 with TRBJ2-3; unclear D gene. With 0 bases removed from V and 2 bases from J, the gap between germline ends came to 13 bases. This CDR3 comprises 16 residues. Per germline, CDR1 SGHRS and CDR2 YFSETQ. CDR3 in amino acids: CASSLAPAVSTDTQYF. As DNA, the CDR3 is TGCGCCAGCAGCTTGGCGCCCGCGGTCTCCACAGATACGCAGTATTTT.

The gene calls are TRBV12-3 or TRBV12-4 and TRBJ2-1; D ambiguous. Trimming cost V 2 bases and J 10 bases, with 12 bases left between them. This CDR3 comprises 13 residues. The CDR3 nucleotides read TGTGCCAGCAGTTTAAGAGCCATGCAAGAGCAGTTCTTC. Translated, it gives CASSLRAMQEQFF.

The V and J genes are TRBV6-1 and TRBJ2-7; D might be TRBD1 or TRBD2, each matching 5 bases. The CDR3 extends over 13 amino acids. Trimming shortened V by 4 bases and J by 6 bases, and 13 bases separated the two germline ends. Germline V lookup: CDR1 MNHNS, CDR2 SASEGT. CDR3 coding DNA: TGTGCCAGCAGTGGCAACGGGGCATTCGAGCAGTACTTC. This translates into CASSGNGAFEQYF.

This clonotype turned up a few times. V and J are TRBV6-1 and TRBJ2-2; possible D gene TRBD1, 6 bases. Germline CDR1 MNHNS, CDR2 SASEGT. This CDR3 region has 15 residues. The V and J ends lost 7 bases and 0 bases respectively, with 12 bases between them. CDR3 DNA sequence: TGTGCCAGCACCCCCAACAGGGCGAACACCGGGGAGCTGTTTTTT. It encodes CASTPNRANTGELFF.

The V and J genes are TRBV5-1 and TRBJ2-7; the D gene is possibly TRBD1 (6 bases). The germline CDR1 and CDR2 sequences are SGHRS and YFSETQ. Deletions cut 7 bases from V and 0 bases from J, with 14 bases between. The CDR3 contains 14 residues. CDR3 nucleotide sequence: TGCGCCAGCCAAGAAGGACAGTTCTCCTACGAGCAGTACTTC. It is translated as CASQEGQFSYEQYF.